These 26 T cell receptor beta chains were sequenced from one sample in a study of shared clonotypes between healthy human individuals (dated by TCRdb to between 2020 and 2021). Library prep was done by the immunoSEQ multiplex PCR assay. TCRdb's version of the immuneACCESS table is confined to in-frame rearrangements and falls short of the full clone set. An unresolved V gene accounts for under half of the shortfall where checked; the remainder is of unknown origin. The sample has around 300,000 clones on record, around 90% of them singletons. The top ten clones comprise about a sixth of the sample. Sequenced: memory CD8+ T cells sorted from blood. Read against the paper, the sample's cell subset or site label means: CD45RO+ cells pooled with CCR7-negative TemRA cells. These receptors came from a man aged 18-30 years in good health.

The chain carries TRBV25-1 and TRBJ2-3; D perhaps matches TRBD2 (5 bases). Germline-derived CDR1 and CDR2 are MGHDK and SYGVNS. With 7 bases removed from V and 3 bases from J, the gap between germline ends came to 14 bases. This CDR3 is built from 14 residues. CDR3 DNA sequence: TGTGCCAGCACGCCCGGGGAGAGGACAGATACGCAGTATTTT. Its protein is CASTPGERTDTQYF.

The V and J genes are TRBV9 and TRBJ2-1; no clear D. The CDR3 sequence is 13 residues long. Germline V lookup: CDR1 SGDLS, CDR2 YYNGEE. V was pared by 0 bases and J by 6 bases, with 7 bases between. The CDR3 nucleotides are TGTGCCAGCAGCGTAGTATCTGCCAATGAGCAGTTCTTC. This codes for CASSVVSANEQFF.

In DNA form, the CDR3 reads TGTGCCTGGAATTTTGGGAAGGACACTGAAGCTTTCTTT. Translating gives CAWNFGKDTEAFF. This chain connects TRBV30 to TRBJ1-1, with D hard to call. Germline V gene lookup returns CDR1 GTSNPN and CDR2 SVGIG (reference sequence). The V and J ends lost 4 bases and 3 bases respectively, with 12 bases between them. The CDR3 has 13 residues. The whole variable domain, remainder taken from reference TRBV30 and TRBJ1-1, is SQTIHQWPATLVQPVGSPLSLECTVEGTSNPNLYWYRQAAGRGLQLLFYSVGIGQISSEVPQNLSASRPQDRQFILSSKKLLLSDSGFYLCAWNFGKDTEAFFGQGTRLTVV.

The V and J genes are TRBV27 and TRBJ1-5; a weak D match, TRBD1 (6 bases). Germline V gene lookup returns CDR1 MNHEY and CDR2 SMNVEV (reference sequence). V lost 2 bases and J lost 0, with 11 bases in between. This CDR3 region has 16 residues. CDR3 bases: TGTGCCAGCAGTTTAGGAGGGGGATATAGCAATCAGCCCCAGCATTTT. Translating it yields CASSLGGGYSNQPQHF.

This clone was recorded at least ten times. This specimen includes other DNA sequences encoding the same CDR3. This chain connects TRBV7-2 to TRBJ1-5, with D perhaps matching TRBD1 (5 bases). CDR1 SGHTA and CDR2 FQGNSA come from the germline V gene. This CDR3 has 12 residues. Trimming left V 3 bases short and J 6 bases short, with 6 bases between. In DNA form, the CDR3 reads TGTGCCAGCAGCTTGGGGGGTCAGCCCCAGCATTTT. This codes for CASSLGGQPQHF.

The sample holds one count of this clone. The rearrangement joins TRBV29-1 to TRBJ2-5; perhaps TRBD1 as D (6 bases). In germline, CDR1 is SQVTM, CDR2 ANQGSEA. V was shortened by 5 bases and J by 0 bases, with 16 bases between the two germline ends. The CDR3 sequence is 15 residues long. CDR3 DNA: TGCAGCGTTTTGAGTTCGAGACAGGACCAAGAGACCCAGTACTTC. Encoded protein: CSVLSSRQDQETQYF.

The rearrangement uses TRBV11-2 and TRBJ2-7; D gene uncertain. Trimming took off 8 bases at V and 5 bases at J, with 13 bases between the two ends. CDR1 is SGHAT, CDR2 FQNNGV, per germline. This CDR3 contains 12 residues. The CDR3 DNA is TGTGCCAGCGGATCCGGTTGGGACGAGCAGTACTTC. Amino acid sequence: CASGSGWDEQYF.

Here the CDR3 reads CASSETGTDNEKLFF. DNA of the CDR3: TGTGCCAGCAGCGAAACCGGGACGGATAATGAAAAACTGTTTTTT. V and J are TRBV9 and TRBJ1-4; perhaps TRBD1 as D (5 bases). This CDR3 comprises 15 residues. CDR1 SGDLS and CDR2 YYNGEE come from the germline V gene. Trimming took off 3 bases at V and 4 bases at J, with 13 bases between the two ends.

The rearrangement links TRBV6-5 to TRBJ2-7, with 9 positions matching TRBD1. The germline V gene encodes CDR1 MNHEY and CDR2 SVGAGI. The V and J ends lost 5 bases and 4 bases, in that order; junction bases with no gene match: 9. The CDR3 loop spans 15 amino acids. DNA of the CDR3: TGTGCCAGCAGTCATCCGCCGGGACAGGGTTACGAGCAGTACTTC. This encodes CASSHPPGQGYEQYF.

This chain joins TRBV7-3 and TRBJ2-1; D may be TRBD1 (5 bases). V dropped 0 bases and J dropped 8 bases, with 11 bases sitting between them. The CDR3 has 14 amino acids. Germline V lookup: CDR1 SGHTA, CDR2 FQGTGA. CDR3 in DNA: TGTGCCAGCAGCTTAACGGCAGGGTTGGATGAGCAGTTCTTC. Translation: CASSLTAGLDEQFF.

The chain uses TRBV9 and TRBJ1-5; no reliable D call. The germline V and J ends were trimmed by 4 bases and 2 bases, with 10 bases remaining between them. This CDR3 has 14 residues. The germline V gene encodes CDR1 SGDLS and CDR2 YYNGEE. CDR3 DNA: TGTGCCAGCAGCCTAGATTTGGGCAATCAGCCCCAGCATTTT. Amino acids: CASSLDLGNQPQHF.

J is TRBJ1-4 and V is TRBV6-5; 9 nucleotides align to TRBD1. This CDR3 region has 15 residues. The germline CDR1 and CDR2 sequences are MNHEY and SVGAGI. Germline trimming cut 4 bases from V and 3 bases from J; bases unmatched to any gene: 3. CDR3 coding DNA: TGTGCCAGCAGTTGGGGACAGGGTGCTAATGAAAAACTGTTTTTT. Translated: CASSWGQGANEKLFF.

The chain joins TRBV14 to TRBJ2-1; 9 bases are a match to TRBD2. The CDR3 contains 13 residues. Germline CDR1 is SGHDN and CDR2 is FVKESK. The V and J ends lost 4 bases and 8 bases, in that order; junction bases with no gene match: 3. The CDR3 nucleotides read TGTGCCAGCAGCCTAGCGGGAGTGTATGAGCAGTTCTTC. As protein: CASSLAGVYEQFF.

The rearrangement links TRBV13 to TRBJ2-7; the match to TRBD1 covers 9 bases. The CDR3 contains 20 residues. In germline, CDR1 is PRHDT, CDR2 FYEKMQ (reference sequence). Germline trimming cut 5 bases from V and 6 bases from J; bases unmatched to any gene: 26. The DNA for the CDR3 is TGTGCCAGCAGCGTATATATTGGGGACAGGGATTTGACTCTCTTGGGCGAGCAGTACTTC. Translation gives CASSVYIGDRDLTLLGEQYF. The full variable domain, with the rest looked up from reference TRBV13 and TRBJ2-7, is AAGVIQSPRHLIKEKRETATLKCYPIPRHDTVYWYQQGPGQDPQFLISFYEKMQSDKGSIPDRFSAQQFSDYHSELNMSSLELGDSALYFCASSVYIGDRDLTLLGEQYFGPGTRLTVT.

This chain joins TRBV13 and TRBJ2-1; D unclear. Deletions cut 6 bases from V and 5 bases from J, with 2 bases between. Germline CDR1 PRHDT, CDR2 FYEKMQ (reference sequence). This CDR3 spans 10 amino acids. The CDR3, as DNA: TGTGCCAGCAGTAACAATGAGCAGTTCTTC. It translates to CASSNNEQFF.

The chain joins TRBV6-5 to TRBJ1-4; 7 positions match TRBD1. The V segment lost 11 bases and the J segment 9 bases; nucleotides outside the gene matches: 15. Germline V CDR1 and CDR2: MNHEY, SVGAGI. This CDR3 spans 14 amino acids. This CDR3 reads CAGIKVGTVKKLFF. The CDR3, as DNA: TGTGCCGGGATAAAGGTTGGGACAGTGAAAAAACTGTTTTTT.

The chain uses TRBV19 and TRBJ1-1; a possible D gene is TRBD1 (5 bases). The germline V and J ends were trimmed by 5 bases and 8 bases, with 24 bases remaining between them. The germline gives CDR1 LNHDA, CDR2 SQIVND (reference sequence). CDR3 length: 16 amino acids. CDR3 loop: CASSLMVGQPEAEAFF. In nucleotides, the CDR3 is TGTGCCAGTAGTCTAATGGTGGGGCAGCCCGAAGCGGAAGCTTTCTTT.

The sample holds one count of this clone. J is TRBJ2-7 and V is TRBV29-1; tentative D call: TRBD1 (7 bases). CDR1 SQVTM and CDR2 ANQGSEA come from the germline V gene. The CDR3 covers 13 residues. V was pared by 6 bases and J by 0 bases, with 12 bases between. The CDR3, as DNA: TGCAGCGTCGCGGGACAGAGCTCCTACGAGCAGTACTTC. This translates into CSVAGQSSYEQYF.

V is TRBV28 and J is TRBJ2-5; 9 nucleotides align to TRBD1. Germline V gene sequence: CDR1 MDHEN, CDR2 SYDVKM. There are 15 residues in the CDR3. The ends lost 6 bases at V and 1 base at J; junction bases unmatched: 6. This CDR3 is CASRGETGGQETQYF. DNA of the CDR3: TGTGCCAGCAGAGGGGAGACAGGGGGCCAAGAGACCCAGTACTTC.

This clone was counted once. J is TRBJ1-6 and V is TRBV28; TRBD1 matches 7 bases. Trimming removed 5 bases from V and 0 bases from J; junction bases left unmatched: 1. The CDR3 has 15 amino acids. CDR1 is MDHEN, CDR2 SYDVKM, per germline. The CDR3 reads CASSRDSSYNSPLHF. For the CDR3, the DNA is TGTGCCAGCAGTCGGGACAGCTCCTATAATTCACCCCTCCACTTT.

The chain's CDR3 is CASSLELAGYSGANVLTF. Written as DNA, the CDR3 is TGTGCCAGCAGCTTAGAACTAGCGGGATACTCTGGGGCCAACGTCCTGACTTTC. This chain uses TRBV7-8 with TRBJ2-6; TRBD2 matches 10 bases. This CDR3 has 18 amino acids. Germline CDR1 is SGHVS and CDR2 is FQNEAQ. J gave up 0 bases and V 1 base, and 3 bases lay outside the gene matches.

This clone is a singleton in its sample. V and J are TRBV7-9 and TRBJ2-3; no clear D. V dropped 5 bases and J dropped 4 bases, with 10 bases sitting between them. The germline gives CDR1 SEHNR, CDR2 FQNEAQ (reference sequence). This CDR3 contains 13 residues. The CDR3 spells CASSPPDPDTQYF. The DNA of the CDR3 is TGTGCCAGCAGCCCCCCGGACCCAGATACGCAGTATTTT.

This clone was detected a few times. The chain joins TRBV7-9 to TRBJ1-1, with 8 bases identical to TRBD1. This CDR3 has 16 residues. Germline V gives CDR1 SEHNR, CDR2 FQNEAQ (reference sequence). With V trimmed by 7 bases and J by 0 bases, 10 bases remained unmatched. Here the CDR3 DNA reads TGTGCCAGCACCGCGAACACAGGGGGGATGAACACTGAAGCTTTCTTT. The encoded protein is CASTANTGGMNTEAFF.

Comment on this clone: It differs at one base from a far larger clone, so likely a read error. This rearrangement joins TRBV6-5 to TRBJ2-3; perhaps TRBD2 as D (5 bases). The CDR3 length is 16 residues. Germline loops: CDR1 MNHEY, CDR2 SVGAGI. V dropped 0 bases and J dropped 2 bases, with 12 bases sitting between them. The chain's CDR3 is CASSYSSEGPTDTQYF. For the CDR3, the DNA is TGTGCCAGCAGTTACTCTAGCGAAGGCCCCACAGATACGCAGTATTTT.

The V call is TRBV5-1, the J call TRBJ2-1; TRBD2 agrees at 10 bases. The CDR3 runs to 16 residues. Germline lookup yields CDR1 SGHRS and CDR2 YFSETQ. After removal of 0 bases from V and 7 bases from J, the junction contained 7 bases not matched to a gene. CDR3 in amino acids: CASSLDLAGEGNEQFF. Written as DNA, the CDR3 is TGCGCCAGCAGCTTGGATCTAGCGGGAGAAGGAAATGAGCAGTTCTTC.

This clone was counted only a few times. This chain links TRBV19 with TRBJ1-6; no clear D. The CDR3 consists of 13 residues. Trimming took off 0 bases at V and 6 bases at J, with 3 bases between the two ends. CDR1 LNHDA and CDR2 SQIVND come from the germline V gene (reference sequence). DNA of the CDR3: TGTGCCAGTAGTATAGAGAGTAATTCACCCCTCCACTTT. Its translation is CASSIESNSPLHF.